This T cell receptor beta chain was observed in a study of radiotherapy plus CTLA-4 blockade in lung cancer. CTLA-4 blockade with ipilimumab, together with focal radiation, was given to patients with chemo-refractory metastatic non-small-cell lung cancer. The germline V and J ends were trimmed by 8 bases and 0 bases, with 8 bases remaining between them. Germline-derived CDR1 and CDR2 are MNHNY and SVGAGI (reference sequence). This CDR3 is 12 amino acids long. The table came from immunoSEQ multiplex PCR; TCRdb's copy has only in-frame clones and leaves some out. The repertoire holds roughly 100,000 clones, with 75% to 85% as singletons.

The chain carries TRBV6-6 and TRBJ2-7; D is unresolved. The sample was peripheral blood, taken from a patient treated with radiotherapy plus ipilimumab. This clonotype was obtained from a human donor with non-small cell lung cancer who had a partial response to radiotherapy plus ipilimumab. CDR3 loop: CASGPSSYEQYF. DNA of the CDR3: TGTGCCAGCGGCCCCTCCTCCTACGAGCAGTACTTC.